Listed here are 29 T cell receptor beta chains from one sample, sequenced in a study of blood T cell repertoires in COVID-19. TCRdb's table, derived via immunoSEQ multiplex PCR, lists solely in-frame clones and lacks some. The sample contains 60,000 to 85,000 clones, approximately 83% of which appear only once. The sequenced sample consisted of peripheral blood. The origin of the receptors is a human donor in a cohort sampled during active COVID-19.

The chain carries TRBV4-1 and TRBJ1-6; D possibly corresponds to TRBD1 (6 bases). The CDR3 runs 19 residues. Germline loops: CDR1 MGHRA, CDR2 YSYEKL. V lost 1 base, J lost 0 bases, and 16 bases lay in between. CDR3 coding DNA: TGCGCCAGCAGCCAAGTGCCGTCGACAGGAGGCTCCTATAATTCACCCCTCCACTTT. Protein product: CASSQVPSTGGSYNSPLHF.

The genes are TRBV2 and TRBJ2-1, with TRBD2 matching 7 bases. Trimming cost V 6 bases and J 2 bases; bases outside gene matches: 1. There are 13 residues in the CDR3. Germline loops: CDR1 SNHLY, CDR2 FYNNEI. In nucleotides, the CDR3 is TGTGCCAGCAGGCTAGCGGCCTACAATGAGCAGTTCTTC. This gives the protein CASRLAAYNEQFF.

The V call is TRBV30, the J call TRBJ2-2; D is undetermined. CDR1 and CDR2 (germline): GTSNPN, SVGIG (reference sequence). The CDR3 has 12 residues. Deletions cut 0 bases from V and 6 bases from J, with 5 bases between. CDR3 loop: CAWSVGAGELFF. The CDR3 DNA reads TGTGCCTGGAGTGTAGGAGCCGGGGAGCTGTTTTTT. Looking up the rest from reference TRBV30 and TRBJ2-2 gives the full variable domain: SQTIHQWPATLVQPVGSPLSLECTVEGTSNPNLYWYRQAAGRGLQLLFYSVGIGQISSEVPQNLSASRPQDRQFILSSKKLLLSDSGFYLCAWSVGAGELFFGEGSRLTVL.

The CDR3: CASAGSYTDTQYF. In nucleotides, the CDR3 is TGTGCCAGCGCCGGGTCCTACACAGATACGCAGTATTTT. The J gene is TRBJ2-3, the V gene TRBV6-5; D is uncertain. CDR3 length equals 13 residues. Germline CDR1 and CDR2: MNHEY and SVGAGI. Trimming left V 8 bases short and J 2 bases short, with 11 bases between.

The chain carries TRBV7-2 and TRBJ2-2, with unresolved D. The V gene lost 3 bases and the J gene lost 4 bases, with 9 bases spanning the gap. The CDR3 covers 14 residues. In germline, CDR1 is SGHTA, CDR2 FQGNSA. The CDR3 region has the DNA TGTGCCAGCAGCTTGGCCGCAGGCACCGGGGAGCTGTTTTTT. Translated, it gives CASSLAAGTGELFF.

V usage is TRBV27 and J usage is TRBJ2-2; TRBD1 agrees at 8 bases. This CDR3 comprises 22 residues. Trimming cost V 2 bases and J 3 bases; bases outside gene matches: 23. Looked up from germline, CDR1 is MNHEY and CDR2 is SMNVEV (reference sequence). The CDR3 coding sequence is TGTGCCAGCAGTTTAATCTTCAGGAGCAGGGGGCGAACCCATCGGGACACCGGGGAGCTGTTTTTT. Residues: CASSLIFRSRGRTHRDTGELFF.

The genes are TRBV5-1 and TRBJ2-7; 8 bases align to TRBD1. Per germline, CDR1 SGHRS and CDR2 YFSETQ. The CDR3 has 14 residues. Germline trimming cut 7 bases from V and 1 base from J; bases unmatched to any gene: 7. This chain's CDR3 is CASRQGTGSYEQYF. The CDR3 nucleotides read TGCGCCAGCCGACAAGGGACAGGATCCTACGAGCAGTACTTC.

This clone was seen a single time. The gene calls are TRBV12-5 and TRBJ1-5, with D hard to call. CDR3 length: 15 amino acids. Germline CDR1 is LGHNT and CDR2 is FRNRAP. V lost 0 bases and J lost 0, with 6 bases in between. Here the CDR3 reads CASGLVRDSNQPQHF. CDR3 nucleotides: TGTGCTAGTGGTTTGGTACGGGATAGCAATCAGCCCCAGCATTTT.

The V gene is TRBV11-2, the J gene TRBJ2-4, with TRBD1 identical over 8 bases. This CDR3 is 15 amino acids long. In germline, CDR1 is SGHAT, CDR2 FQNNGV. J was trimmed by 5 bases and V by 6 bases; bases with no gene match: 9. Written as DNA, the CDR3 is TGTGCCAGCAGGCATCTACAGGGGGTCGAAAACATTCAGTACTTC. It encodes CASRHLQGVENIQYF.

The chain uses TRBV28 and TRBJ1-4, with 8 bases lining up with TRBD1. This CDR3 region has 13 residues. CDR1 is MDHEN and CDR2 is SYDVKM in the germline V gene. Unmatched junction bases numbered 6, after V lost 5 bases and J lost 10 bases. CDR3 DNA sequence: TGTGCCAGCAGTGGGCAGGGGGCCGGAAAACTGTTTTTT. As protein: CASSGQGAGKLFF.

Remarks on this clone: Its ends do not fully match the called genes, so a read error is possible. The CDR3 DNA follows: TGCGCCCCCAGCTTGCCGGGGGGGAGGGCTAGATCACCCCTCCACTTT. Protein product: CAPSLPGGRARSPLHF. V is TRBV5-5 and J is TRBJ1-6, with a weak D call TRBD1 (5 bases). The CDR3 covers 16 residues. CDR1 is SGHKS, CDR2 YYEKEE, per germline (reference sequence).

This chain connects TRBV18 to TRBJ1-5, with D perhaps matching TRBD1 (5 bases). The CDR3 runs to 13 residues. V was pared by 6 bases and J by 4 bases, with 10 bases between. The V gene's germline CDR1 is KGHSH and CDR2 LQKENI. The CDR3 protein is CASSGQGNQPQHF. The CDR3 bases are TGTGCCAGCTCGGGTCAGGGTAATCAGCCCCAGCATTTT.

V is TRBV5-1 and J is TRBJ2-2; 9 bases fit TRBD1. This CDR3 contains 16 residues. CDR1 and CDR2 (germline): SGHRS, YFSETQ. V shed 4 bases, J shed 2 bases, and the junction held 6 bases outside the gene matches. The CDR3 DNA sequence: TGCGCCAGCAGCGCCGGACAGGGGCTAAACACCGGGGAGCTGTTTTTT. Its translation is CASSAGQGLNTGELFF.

This sequence joins TRBV18 and TRBJ2-3; 14 nucleotides line up with TRBD2. The ends lost 4 bases at V and 1 base at J; junction bases unmatched: 4. The CDR3 runs 17 residues. Germline V CDR1 and CDR2: KGHSH, LQKENI. The chain's CDR3 is CASSQGTSGGGTDTQYF. The CDR3 region has the DNA TGTGCCAGCTCACAAGGGACTAGCGGGGGAGGCACAGATACGCAGTATTTT.

CDR3 in DNA: TGTGCCAGTAGTATAGGACAGGCCAACTTGGTCAATGAGCAGTTCTTC. Its protein is CASSIGQANLVNEQFF. The V call is TRBV19, the J call TRBJ2-1; a possible D gene is TRBD1 (6 bases). Germline CDR1 and CDR2: LNHDA and SQIVND (reference sequence). Deletions cut 1 base from V and 6 bases from J, with 16 bases between. The CDR3 sequence is 16 residues long.

The V call is TRBV6-5, the J call TRBJ1-1, with 7 bases fitting TRBD1. Germline CDR1 and CDR2: MNHEY and SVGAGI. The CDR3 is 11 amino acids. With 5 bases clipped from V and 9 bases from J, the junction kept 3 bases outside the gene matches. The CDR3 DNA sequence: TGTGCCAGCAGTACACAGGGGAAAGCTTTCTTT. This translates into CASSTQGKAFF.

The chain couples TRBV28 to TRBJ2-1; tentative D call: TRBD2 (6 bases). The length of the CDR3 is 17 residues. Trimming pared 6 bases from V and 1 base from J, leaving 19 bases between. CDR1 MDHEN and CDR2 SYDVKM come from the germline V gene. CDR3 in DNA: TGTGCCAGCAGCATAGGGACTGGGGTAGGGTCCTACAATGAGCAGTTCTTC. This translates into CASSIGTGVGSYNEQFF.

The chain has TRBV5-6 and TRBJ1-6, with D tentatively TRBD1 (5 bases). Germline V gives CDR1 SGHDT, CDR2 YYEEEE. The CDR3 runs to 14 residues. Trimming removed 0 bases from V and 10 bases from J, with 11 bases in between. The CDR3 loop reads CASSLGRGGSPLHF. The CDR3 DNA reads TGTGCCAGCAGCTTGGGGAGGGGAGGGTCACCCCTCCACTTT.

The genes are TRBV20-1 and TRBJ1-2; D remains ambiguous. V lost 8 bases and J lost 5, with 12 bases in between. Germline V gives CDR1 DFQATT, CDR2 SNEGSKA (reference sequence). The CDR3 runs 11 residues. CDR3 region: CSKLRGYGYTF. The DNA for the CDR3 is TGCAGTAAACTCAGAGGTTATGGCTACACCTTC.

The chain recombines TRBV11-2 with TRBJ2-5, with D tentatively TRBD2 (5 bases). V was shortened by 4 bases and J by 2 bases, with 8 bases between the two germline ends. The CDR3 runs to 13 residues. Germline V gene lookup returns CDR1 SGHAT and CDR2 FQNNGV. CDR3 sequence: CASSSRTQETQYF. The CDR3 DNA is TGTGCCAGCAGCTCCCGGACTCAAGAGACCCAGTACTTC. Drawing the rest from reference TRBV11-2 and TRBJ2-5, the complete variable domain is EAGVAQSPRYKIIEKRQSVAFWCNPISGHATLYWYQQILGQGPKLLIQFQNNGVVDDSQLPKDRFSAERLKGVDSTLKIQPAKLEDSAVYLCASSSRTQETQYFGPGTRLLVL.

The V and J genes are TRBV2 and TRBJ2-2, with 9 bases aligning to TRBD2. CDR1 is SNHLY, CDR2 FYNNEI, per germline. The trim removed 5 bases at V and 5 bases at J, leaving 6 bases unmatched. This CDR3 is built from 15 residues. CDR3 in amino acids: CASSLAGGRTGELFF. As DNA, the CDR3 is TGTGCCAGCAGTTTGGCGGGGGGGCGAACCGGGGAGCTGTTTTTT. Looking up the rest from reference TRBV2 and TRBJ2-2 gives the full variable domain: EPEVTQTPSHQVTQMGQEVILRCVPISNHLYFYWYRQILGQKVEFLVSFYNNEISEKSEIFDDQFSVERPDGSNFTLKIRSTKLEDSAMYFCASSLAGGRTGELFFGEGSRLTVL.

This rearrangement joins TRBV12-5 to TRBJ2-3, with TRBD2 as a possible D gene (5 bases). Per the germline V gene, CDR1 is LGHNT and CDR2 is FRNRAP. The ends were cut back, 2 bases at V and 9 bases at J, with 9 bases in the middle. The CDR3 spans 12 residues. The DNA of the CDR3 is TGTGCTAGTGGTTTGACTGGGGAGACGCAGTATTTT. As protein: CASGLTGETQYF.

The chain employs TRBV19 and TRBJ1-6; D is uncertain. Trimming cost V 10 bases and J 4 bases, with 11 bases left between them. Per germline, CDR1 LNHDA and CDR2 SQIVND (reference sequence). The length of the CDR3 is 13 residues. CDR3 loop: CATGSGYNSPLHF. Written as DNA, the CDR3 is TGTGCCACCGGGAGTGGATATAATTCACCCCTCCACTTT.

This clone was seen a few times. The V gene is TRBV10-1, the J gene TRBJ1-6, with 7 bases that match TRBD1. The CDR3 covers 14 residues. V lost 3 bases, J lost 10 bases, and 6 bases stayed unmatched. Looked up from germline, CDR1 is WNHNN and CDR2 is SYGVQD (reference sequence). The CDR3 loop is CASSDGTDSSPLHF. For the CDR3, the DNA is TGCGCCAGCAGTGACGGGACAGACTCATCACCCCTCCACTTT.

The genes are TRBV5-1 and TRBJ1-2, with D uncertain. CDR3 length: 14 residues. The germline CDR1 and CDR2 sequences are SGHRS and YFSETQ. The V end was cut by 0 bases, the J end by 3 bases, with 9 bases between. The CDR3 nucleotides read TGCGCCAGCAGCTTGGGGAACCGGGACTATGGCTACACCTTC. Its translation: CASSLGNRDYGYTF.

The chain joins TRBV5-3 to TRBJ1-5; possible D gene TRBD1, 5 bases. TRBV5-3 is an ORF for which the function is uncertain. V was trimmed by 4 bases and J by 3 bases, leaving 14 bases between them. The CDR3 runs to 15 residues. CDR3 sequence: CARSDEAGPNQPQHF. CDR3 nucleotide sequence: TGTGCCAGAAGCGATGAAGCAGGGCCCAATCAGCCCCAGCATTTT.

V and J are TRBV18 and TRBJ2-7, with D possibly matching TRBD2 (6 bases). This CDR3 is 15 amino acids long. Germline V gene sequence: CDR1 KGHSH, CDR2 LQKENI. V shed 1 base and J shed 4 bases, with 14 bases lying between them. Here the CDR3 DNA reads TGTGCCAGCTCACCACGGCCGGGGAGGCCTTACGAGCAGTACTTC. It encodes CASSPRPGRPYEQYF.

The chain links TRBV7-3 to TRBJ1-5; D uncertain. Trimming cost V 5 bases and J 5 bases, with 10 bases left between them. Germline-derived CDR1 and CDR2 are SGHTA and FQGTGA. The CDR3 contains 13 residues. The CDR3 nucleotides read TGTGCCAGCAGCATCCTTGTCTATCAGCCCCAGCATTTT. Protein product: CASSILVYQPQHF.

The chain employs TRBV10-3 and TRBJ2-1; 10 positions agree with TRBD1. The ends lost 6 bases at V and 9 bases at J; junction bases unmatched: 2. CDR3 length equals 12 residues. Germline V gene sequence: CDR1 ENHRY, CDR2 SYGVKD. The CDR3 region has the DNA TGTGCCATCAGGGACAGGGGGGGTGAGCAGTTCTTC. Residues: CAIRDRGGEQFF.